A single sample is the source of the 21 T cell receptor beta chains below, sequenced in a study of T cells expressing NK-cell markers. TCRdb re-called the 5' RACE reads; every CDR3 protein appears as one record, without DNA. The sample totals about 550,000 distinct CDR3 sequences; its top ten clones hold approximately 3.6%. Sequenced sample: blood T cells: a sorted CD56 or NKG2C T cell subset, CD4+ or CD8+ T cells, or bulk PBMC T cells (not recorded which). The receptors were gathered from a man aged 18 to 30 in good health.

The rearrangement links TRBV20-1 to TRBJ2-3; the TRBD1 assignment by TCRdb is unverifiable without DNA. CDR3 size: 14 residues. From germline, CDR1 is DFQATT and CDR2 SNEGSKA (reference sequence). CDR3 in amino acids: CSAPGTGGPDTQYF.

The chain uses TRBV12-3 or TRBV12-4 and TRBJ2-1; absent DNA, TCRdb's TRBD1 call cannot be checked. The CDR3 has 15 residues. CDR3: CASSPPDRRGNEQFF.

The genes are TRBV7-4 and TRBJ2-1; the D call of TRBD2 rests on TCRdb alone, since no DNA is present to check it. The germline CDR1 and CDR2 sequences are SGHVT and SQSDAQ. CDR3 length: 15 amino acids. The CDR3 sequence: CASSLKSGTDNEQFF.

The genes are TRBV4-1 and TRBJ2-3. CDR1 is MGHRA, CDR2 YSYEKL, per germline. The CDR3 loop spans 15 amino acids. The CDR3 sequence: CASSQDVAVPDTQYF.

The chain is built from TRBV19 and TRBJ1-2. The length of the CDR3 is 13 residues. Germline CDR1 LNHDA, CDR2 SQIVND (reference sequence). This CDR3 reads CASQGLFNYGYTF.

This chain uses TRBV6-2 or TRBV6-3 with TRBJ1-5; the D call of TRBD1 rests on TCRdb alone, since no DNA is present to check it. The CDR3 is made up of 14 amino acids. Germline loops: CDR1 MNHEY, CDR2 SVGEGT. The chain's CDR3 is CASEGTGGNQPQHF.

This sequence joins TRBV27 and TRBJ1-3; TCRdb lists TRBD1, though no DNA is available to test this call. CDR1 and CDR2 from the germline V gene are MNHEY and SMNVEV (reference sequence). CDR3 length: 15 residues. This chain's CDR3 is CASSALPGAGNTIYF.

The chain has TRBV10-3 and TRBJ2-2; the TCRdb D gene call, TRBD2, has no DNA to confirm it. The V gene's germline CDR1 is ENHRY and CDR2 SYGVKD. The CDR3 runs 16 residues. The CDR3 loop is CAISASIAGRYGELFF.

The CDR3 sequence: CASSHVGSPNVLTF. The rearrangement uses TRBV9 and TRBJ2-6; TCRdb's D call, TRBD2, is unchecked because there is no DNA. The CDR3 has 14 amino acids. Germline values: CDR1 SGDLS, CDR2 YYNGEE.

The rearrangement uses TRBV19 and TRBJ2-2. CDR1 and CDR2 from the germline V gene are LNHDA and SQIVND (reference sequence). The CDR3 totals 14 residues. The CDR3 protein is CASSELVRTGELFF.

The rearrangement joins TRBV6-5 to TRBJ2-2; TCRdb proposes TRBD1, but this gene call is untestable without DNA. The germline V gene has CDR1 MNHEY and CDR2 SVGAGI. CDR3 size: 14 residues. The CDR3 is CASSRDRNTGELFF.

The CDR3 loop reads CASSLIGGETQYF. This sequence joins TRBV7-3 and TRBJ2-5. This CDR3 has 13 amino acids. The germline V gene encodes CDR1 SGHTA and CDR2 FQGTGA.

The CDR3 is CSARTRSHEQFF. The rearrangement joins TRBV20-1 to TRBJ2-1. The CDR3 contains 12 residues. CDR1 and CDR2 (germline): DFQATT, SNEGSKA (reference sequence).

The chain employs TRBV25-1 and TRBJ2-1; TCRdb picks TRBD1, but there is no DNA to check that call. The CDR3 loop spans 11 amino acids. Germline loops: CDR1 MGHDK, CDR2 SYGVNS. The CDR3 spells CASSGGIIQFF.

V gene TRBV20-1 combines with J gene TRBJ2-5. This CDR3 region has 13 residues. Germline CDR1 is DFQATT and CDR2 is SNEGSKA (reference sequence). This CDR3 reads CSASLNSRETQYF.

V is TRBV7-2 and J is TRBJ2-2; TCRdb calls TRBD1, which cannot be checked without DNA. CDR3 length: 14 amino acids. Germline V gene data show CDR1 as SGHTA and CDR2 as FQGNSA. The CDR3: CASSLVQGTGELFF.

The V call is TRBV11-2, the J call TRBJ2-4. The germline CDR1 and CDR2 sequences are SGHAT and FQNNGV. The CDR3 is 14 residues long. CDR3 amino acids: CASSLDLATNIQYF.

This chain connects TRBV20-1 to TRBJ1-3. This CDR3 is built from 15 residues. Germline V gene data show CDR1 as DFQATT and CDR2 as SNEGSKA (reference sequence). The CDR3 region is CSAREPGGLGNTIYF.

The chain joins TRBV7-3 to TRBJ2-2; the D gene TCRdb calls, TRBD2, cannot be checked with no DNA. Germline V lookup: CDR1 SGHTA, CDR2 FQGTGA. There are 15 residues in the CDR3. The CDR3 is CASSLRGMETGELFF.

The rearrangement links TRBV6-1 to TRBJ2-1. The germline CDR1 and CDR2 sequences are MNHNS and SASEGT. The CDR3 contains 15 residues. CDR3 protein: CASRIAGPAYNEQFF.

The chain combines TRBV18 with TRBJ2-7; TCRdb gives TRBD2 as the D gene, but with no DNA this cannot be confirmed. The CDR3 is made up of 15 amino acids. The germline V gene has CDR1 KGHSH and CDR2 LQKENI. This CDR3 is CASSPSLAGGFEQYF.